Each of the 27 T cell receptor beta chains below was sequenced from the same sample in a study of T cell responses to AZD1222 COVID-19 vaccine (dated by TCRdb to about 2021). The library was made by the immunoSEQ multiplex PCR assay. In TCRdb, the immuneACCESS table is reduced to in-frame sequences with V and J assigned. These tables do not hold every clone; where another copy was compared, an unresolved V gene accounts for under half, and the others remain unexplained. The sample profile shows roughly 260,000 clones; 93% of them were found once. Approximately 0.52% of the sample is in the top ten clones. The time point label corresponds to: baseline before first vaccination. Sequencing was performed on peripheral blood, taken on day 0 of AZD1222 vaccination. These receptors were taken from an adult in good health.

This chain joins TRBV28 and TRBJ2-7; weak D call: TRBD2 (5 bases). Germline V gene lookup returns CDR1 MDHEN and CDR2 SYDVKM. The germline V and J ends were trimmed by 6 bases and 6 bases, with 9 bases remaining between them. This CDR3 contains 11 residues. The CDR3 is CASRVGSEQYF. The CDR3 nucleotides are TGTGCCAGCAGGGTGGGGAGCGAGCAGTACTTC.

The chain carries TRBV6-5 and TRBJ1-2; the D gene is possibly TRBD1 (5 bases). Germline loops: CDR1 MNHEY, CDR2 SVGAGI. V lost 6 bases to trimming and J lost 6 bases, with 11 bases between them. The CDR3 has 12 amino acids. The CDR3 here is CASSEGSDGYTF. In DNA, the CDR3 is TGTGCCAGCAGCGAGGGGTCCGATGGCTACACCTTC.

The V gene is TRBV5-4, the J gene TRBJ2-5, with D possibly TRBD2 on 5 matching bases. The CDR3 extends over 14 amino acids. From germline, CDR1 is SGHNT and CDR2 YYREEE (reference sequence). V shed 5 bases and J shed 1 base, with 12 bases lying between them. This chain's CDR3 is CASRTDYVQETQYF. The CDR3 bases are TGTGCCAGCAGGACCGACTACGTCCAAGAGACCCAGTACTTC.

A remark on this clone: In the same sample, other DNA sequences code for this CDR3. The chain couples TRBV28 to TRBJ1-1; no clear D gene. Germline CDR1 and CDR2: MDHEN and SYDVKM. The length of the CDR3 is 14 residues. The V end was cut by 4 bases, the J end by 1 base, with 10 bases between. In nucleotides, the CDR3 is TGTGCCAGCAGTTCCCCCGGAGGGAACACTGAAGCTTTCTTT. It is translated as CASSSPGGNTEAFF.

This chain connects TRBV7-3 to TRBJ2-1; D might be TRBD1 (5 bases). The germline CDR1 and CDR2 sequences are SGHTA and FQGTGA. This CDR3 region has 13 residues. V was shortened by 5 bases and J by 4 bases, with 9 bases between the two germline ends. CDR3: CASSPDRYNEQFF. The CDR3 region has the DNA TGTGCCAGCAGCCCCGACAGATACAATGAGCAGTTCTTC. The whole variable domain, filled in from reference TRBV7-3 and TRBJ2-1, reads GAGVSQTPSNKVTEKGKYVELRCDPISGHTALYWYRQSLGQGPEFLIYFQGTGAADDSGLPNDRFFAVRPEGSVSTLKIQRTERGDSAVYLCASSPDRYNEQFFGPGTRLTVL.

This clone was recorded only once. CDR3 in amino acids: CASSLASQGTEAFF. DNA for the CDR3: TGTGCCAGCAGTTTAGCCTCACAGGGGACTGAAGCTTTCTTT. This chain links TRBV6-2 or TRBV6-3 with TRBJ1-1; 7 bases map to TRBD1. The CDR3 has 14 amino acids. Germline trimming cut 4 bases from V and 5 bases from J; bases unmatched to any gene: 7. Looked up from germline, CDR1 is MNHEY and CDR2 is SVGEGT.

The genes are TRBV7-9 and TRBJ2-1, with D perhaps TRBD2 (6 bases). This CDR3 comprises 15 residues. Germline CDR1 SEHNR, CDR2 FQNEAQ (reference sequence). Trimming took off 0 bases at V and 1 base at J, with 7 bases between the two ends. The CDR3 protein is CASSLAAGSYNEQFF. For the CDR3, the DNA is TGTGCCAGCAGCTTAGCGGCGGGATCCTACAATGAGCAGTTCTTC.

The chain links TRBV6-2 or TRBV6-3 to TRBJ1-5; D perhaps matches TRBD1 (6 bases). Germline values: CDR1 MNHEY, CDR2 SVGEGT. V shed 6 bases and J shed 3 bases, with 15 bases lying between them. This CDR3 region has 15 residues. The CDR3 DNA follows: TGTGCCAGCAGCCCGACAGGTATTTTCAATCAGCCCCAGCATTTT. Translated, it gives CASSPTGIFNQPQHF.

This clone occurred once. The chain recombines TRBV28 with TRBJ2-3; 9 nucleotides line up with TRBD2. Germline assignment: CDR1 MDHEN and CDR2 SYDVKM. With 10 bases clipped from V and 5 bases from J, the junction kept 10 bases outside the gene matches. The CDR3 spans 14 residues. CDR3 DNA sequence: TGTGCCATATCGCCTAGCGGGATAGTAGATACGCAGTATTTT. This translates into CAISPSGIVDTQYF.

Here the CDR3 reads CASSPGLGTNEKLFF. The CDR3 DNA sequence: TGTGCCAGCTCACCGGGCCTGGGTACTAATGAAAAACTGTTTTTT. The chain uses TRBV18 and TRBJ1-4; no firm D call. Germline assignment: CDR1 KGHSH and CDR2 LQKENI. CDR3 length: 15 residues. V gave up 3 bases and J gave up 2 bases, with 10 bases separating them.

As regards this clone: At the DNA level, this CDR3 is encoded by other sequences in the same sample as well. The chain uses TRBV2 and TRBJ1-5; a possible D gene is TRBD1 (6 bases). The CDR3 length is 14 residues. V lost 8 bases, J lost 4 bases, and 15 bases lay in between. Germline-derived CDR1 and CDR2 are SNHLY and FYNNEI. CDR3 DNA sequence: TGTGCCAGCTCTGAGGGCAGGGGAAATCAGCCCCAGCATTTT. Residues: CASSEGRGNQPQHF.

Notes on this clone: This sample also contains other DNA sequences that code for the same CDR3. For the CDR3, the DNA is TGTGCCAGCAGCCTAGGGACAGACAATCAGCCCCAGCATTTT. The encoded protein is CASSLGTDNQPQHF. The chain is built from TRBV3-1 (or the pseudogene TRBV3-2) and TRBJ1-5; 7 bases are shared with TRBD1. The junction had 3 bases not matched to a gene; V was cut back by 4 bases and J by 3 bases. This CDR3 spans 14 amino acids. Germline values: CDR1 LGHDT, CDR2 YNNKEL (reference sequence).

The V gene is TRBV5-1, the J gene TRBJ2-5; D is perhaps TRBD2 (6 bases). Trimming took off 0 bases at V and 5 bases at J, with 11 bases between the two ends. Germline CDR1 is SGHRS and CDR2 is YFSETQ. CDR3 length: 14 residues. This CDR3 reads CASSLASAGETQYF. The CDR3 DNA reads as TGCGCCAGCAGCTTGGCCTCAGCGGGCGAGACCCAGTACTTC.

The chain combines TRBV6-1 with TRBJ1-6; D perhaps matches TRBD1 (6 bases). Germline CDR1 is MNHNS and CDR2 is SASEGT. V was pared by 1 base and J by 7 bases, with 8 bases between. The CDR3 runs to 14 residues. CDR3 loop: CASSEGQGNSPLHF. CDR3 in DNA: TGTGCCAGCAGTGAAGGGCAGGGGAATTCACCCCTCCACTTT.

This chain joins TRBV18 and TRBJ1-2; the match to TRBD1 covers 8 bases. Germline V gene lookup returns CDR1 KGHSH and CDR2 LQKENI. The CDR3 is 13 residues long. The J segment lost 2 bases and the V segment lost 6 bases, leaving 2 bases of the junction unmatched. The CDR3 DNA reads TGTGCCAGCTCCCGGACAGGGAACTATGGCTACACCTTC. It translates to CASSRTGNYGYTF.

The chain couples TRBV7-9 to TRBJ2-7; TRBD1 might be the D (5 bases). CDR1 is SEHNR and CDR2 is FQNEAQ in the germline V gene (reference sequence). The V gene lost 7 bases and the J gene lost 3 bases, with 10 bases spanning the gap. This CDR3 is 12 amino acids long. The CDR3 nucleotides read TGTGCCAGCACCCCTAGGGGCTACGAGCAGTACTTC. It yields the protein CASTPRGYEQYF.

The chain is built from TRBV28 and TRBJ1-6; 9 positions match TRBD1. This CDR3 is 15 amino acids long. In germline, CDR1 is MDHEN, CDR2 SYDVKM. With V trimmed by 5 bases and J by 9 bases, 8 bases remained unmatched. The CDR3 protein is CASSLPGQGGSPLHF. The CDR3 DNA sequence: TGTGCCAGCAGTCTTCCGGGACAGGGAGGTTCACCCCTCCACTTT.

The chain combines TRBV2 with TRBJ2-5; D uncertain. The V end was cut by 6 bases, the J end by 3 bases, with 8 bases between. CDR1 SNHLY and CDR2 FYNNEI come from the germline V gene. The CDR3 is 12 residues long. CDR3: CASRAPEETQYF. The CDR3 DNA reads TGTGCCAGCAGAGCTCCTGAAGAGACCCAGTACTTC.

This rearrangement joins TRBV18 to TRBJ2-2; tentatively, D is TRBD1 (5 bases). Trimming pared 0 bases from V and 2 bases from J, leaving 10 bases between. The CDR3 loop spans 16 amino acids. Germline assignment: CDR1 KGHSH and CDR2 LQKENI. CDR3 nucleotides: TGTGCCAGCTCACCACCGGGTACAGGAAACACCGGGGAGCTGTTTTTT. It yields the protein CASSPPGTGNTGELFF.

V is TRBV2 and J is TRBJ2-3; D not certain. V dropped 3 bases and J dropped 2 bases, with 6 bases sitting between them. The CDR3 runs to 13 residues. Germline V CDR1 and CDR2: SNHLY, FYNNEI. The CDR3 sequence: CASSERNTDTQYF. CDR3 DNA: TGTGCCAGCAGTGAGAGAAACACAGATACGCAGTATTTT.

This chain uses TRBV24-1 with TRBJ2-1; 11 bases agree with TRBD1. Losses at the gene ends were 2 bases for V and 5 bases for J; bases not matched to a gene: 4. The CDR3 loop spans 16 amino acids. CDR1 and CDR2 (germline): KGHDR, SFDVKD. CDR3 region: CATSDWGTGGDNEQFF. CDR3 DNA sequence: TGTGCCACCAGTGATTGGGGGACAGGGGGGGACAATGAGCAGTTCTTC.

The chain links TRBV13 to TRBJ2-3; 11 bases map to TRBD1. The CDR3 runs 16 residues. Germline CDR1 reads PRHDT; CDR2 reads FYEKMQ (reference sequence). With V trimmed by 4 bases and J by 4 bases, 7 bases remained unmatched. CDR3 coding DNA: TGTGCCAGCAGCTGGAGGACAGGGGGCTTTGCAGATACGCAGTATTTT. It specifies CASSWRTGGFADTQYF.

This sequence joins TRBV3-1 (or the pseudogene TRBV3-2) and TRBJ2-3; 11 bases fit TRBD1. From germline, CDR1 is LGHDT and CDR2 YNNKEL (reference sequence). The CDR3 has 13 residues. Trimming took 5 bases from V and 14 from J; bases not matched to a gene: 9. The CDR3: CASSKPGQGARYF. The DNA for the CDR3 is TGTGCCAGCAGCAAACCCGGACAGGGGGCGCGGTATTTT.

The chain links TRBV2 to TRBJ2-2; 7 nucleotides agree with TRBD2. After removal of 8 bases from V and 4 bases from J, the junction contained 4 bases not matched to a gene. This CDR3 has 13 amino acids. The V gene's germline CDR1 is SNHLY and CDR2 FYNNEI. CDR3 nucleotides: TGTGCCAGCGGCAGGGAGGGCACCGGGGAGCTGTTTTTT. Translation gives CASGREGTGELFF.

The rearrangement links TRBV27 to TRBJ2-2, with D possibly TRBD2 on 6 matching bases. Trimming pared 0 bases from V and 0 bases from J, leaving 8 bases between. The germline V gene has CDR1 MNHEY and CDR2 SMNVEV (reference sequence). The CDR3 consists of 16 residues. CDR3 amino acids: CASSLSRGTNTGELFF. CDR3 nucleotide sequence: TGTGCCAGCAGTTTATCTCGGGGGACGAACACCGGGGAGCTGTTTTTT.

This sequence joins TRBV18 and TRBJ1-1; perhaps TRBD1 as D (6 bases). The germline CDR1 and CDR2 sequences are KGHSH and LQKENI. V was cut by 8 bases and J by 1 base, with 14 bases left in between. This CDR3 contains 14 residues. The CDR3 here is CASTAQGWNTEAFF. The CDR3 DNA follows: TGTGCCAGCACCGCCCAGGGGTGGAACACTGAAGCTTTCTTT.

The chain has TRBV11-2 and TRBJ1-3, with TRBD1 matching 9 bases. The CDR3 is 16 residues long. V was pared by 5 bases and J by 6 bases, with 11 bases of the junction left unmatched. Per germline, CDR1 SGHAT and CDR2 FQNNGV. Here the CDR3 DNA reads TGTGCCAGCAGCGCAACCGGGACAGGGACGCAAAACACCATATATTTT. Its protein product is CASSATGTGTQNTIYF.